Presented here are 28 T cell receptor beta chains from one specimen sequenced in a study of CD8+CD57+ T cells in acquired aplastic anemia. Patients picked for sequencing had shown CD8+CD57+ cell expansion detected by flow cytometry. Genomic DNA templated the TCR beta VDJ and CDR3 profiling. TCRdb reprocessed the reads with MiXCR, giving one entry per CDR3 protein. The sample lists 150,000 to 200,000 distinct CDR3 sequences; over 40% were seen once. Sample: sorted CD4+, CD8+, or CD8+CD57+ T cells (not recorded which) from PBMCs. The receptors derive from a human donor with aplastic anemia.

There are a few counts of this clonotype. The chain combines TRBV9 with TRBJ2-7; 7 bases map to TRBD2. This CDR3 is 14 amino acids long. Germline loops: CDR1 SGDLS, CDR2 YYNGEE. V lost 3 bases to trimming and J lost 1 base; unmatched junction nucleotides: 4. The DNA for the CDR3 is TGTGCCAGCAGCGCGGTGGGGGGGTCCTACGAGCAGTACGTC. Its translation: CASSAVGGSYEQYV.

This clonotype came up many times. V and J are TRBV11-2 and TRBJ1-2; 7 bases are a match to TRBD1. The CDR3 sequence is 15 residues long. The V and J ends lost 5 bases and 1 base, in that order; junction bases with no gene match: 7. Germline V gene sequence: CDR1 SGHAT, CDR2 FQNNGV. CDR3 nucleotides: TGTGCCAGCAGCCCACAGGGGAGTCGTAACTATGGCTACACCTTC. Translating it yields CASSPQGSRNYGYTF.

Only a few counts were recorded for this clonotype. The chain carries TRBV7-8 and TRBJ1-2; possible D gene TRBD1, 5 bases. The ends were cut back, 6 bases at V and 3 bases at J, with 11 bases in the middle. This CDR3 contains 13 residues. In germline, CDR1 is SGHVS, CDR2 FQNEAQ. The CDR3 spells CASSSGGDYGYTF. Here the CDR3 DNA reads TGTGCCAGCAGTTCCGGGGGGGACTATGGCTACACCTTC.

In this sample, this clonotype turned up once. CDR3 nucleotide sequence: TGTGCCAGCAGCTCCCGAATCAATGAGCAGTTCTTC. Protein sequence: CASSSRINEQFF. This chain links TRBV7-8 with TRBJ2-1; D gene ambiguous. CDR3 length equals 12 residues. Germline loops: CDR1 SGHVS, CDR2 FQNEAQ. The ends were cut back, 4 bases at V and 6 bases at J, with 7 bases in the middle. Together with reference TRBV7-8 and TRBJ2-1, the CDR3 gives the full variable domain: GAGVSQSPRYKVAKRGQDVALRCDPISGHVSLFWYQQALGQGPEFLTYFQNEAQLDKSGLPSDRFFAERPEGSVSTLKIQRTQQEDSAVYLCASSSRINEQFFGPGTRLTVL.

This sequence joins TRBV5-6 and TRBJ2-3; 9 bases align to TRBD2. The CDR3 extends over 16 amino acids. Per germline, CDR1 SGHDT and CDR2 YYEEEE. Trimming removed 1 base from V and 14 bases from J; junction bases left unmatched: 17. The CDR3 DNA reads TGTGCCAGCAGCTTGTACCTAGCGGGGATGCCCAGCCTTTGGTATTTT. Translating it yields CASSLYLAGMPSLWYF.

This clonotype was counted only a few times. The chain couples TRBV9 to TRBJ2-1; TRBD2 matches at 9 bases. CDR3 length: 14 residues. J gave up 4 bases and V 3 bases, and 2 bases lay outside the gene matches. The germline V gene encodes CDR1 SGDLS and CDR2 YYNGEE. CDR3 sequence (DNA): TGTGCCAGCAGCGCTAGCGGGACATACAATGAGCAGTTCTTC. The encoded protein is CASSASGTYNEQFF. The whole variable domain, filled in from reference TRBV9 and TRBJ2-1, reads DSGVTQTPKHLITATGQRVTLRCSPRSGDLSVYWYQQSLDQGLQFLIQYYNGEERAKGNILERFSAQQFPDLHSELNLSSLELGDSALYFCASSASGTYNEQFFGPGTRLTVL.

This clonotype was seen a handful of times. The V gene is TRBV30, the J gene TRBJ2-5; weak D call: TRBD1 (6 bases). Germline values: CDR1 GTSNPN, CDR2 SVGIG (reference sequence). The CDR3 sequence is 13 residues long. Between the trimmed V and J ends, which lost 3 bases and 5 bases, there was a span of 13 bases. The DNA of the CDR3 is TGTGCCTGGAGCCTAACAGGGAAGGAGACCCAGTACTTC. This sequence encodes CAWSLTGKETQYF.

The chain couples TRBV29-1 to TRBJ2-7; tentatively, D is TRBD1 (6 bases). This CDR3 contains 16 residues. With 6 bases removed from V and 2 bases from J, the gap between germline ends came to 23 bases. The germline V gene has CDR1 SQVTM and CDR2 ANQGSEA. The CDR3 here is CSVPARSGQTTYEQYV. CDR3 coding DNA: TGCAGCGTACCCGCTAGGAGCGGACAGACGACCTACGAGCAGTACGTC.

This clonotype appeared a single time. The gene calls are TRBV7-9 and TRBJ2-5; weak D call: TRBD1 (6 bases). With 2 bases removed from V and 5 bases from J, the gap between germline ends came to 9 bases. The CDR3 is made up of 13 amino acids. Germline V CDR1 and CDR2: SEHNR, FQNEAQ (reference sequence). The CDR3 spells CASSLQGWETQYF. The CDR3, as DNA: TGTGCCAGCAGCTTACAGGGGTGGGAGACCCAGTACTTC.

This clonotype was counted many times. The rearrangement links TRBV7-3 to TRBJ2-5; D is perhaps TRBD1 (5 bases). Trimming removed 4 bases from V and 2 bases from J, with 8 bases in between. The CDR3 has 13 residues. Germline CDR1 and CDR2: SGHTA and FQGTGA. The CDR3 DNA reads TGTGCCAGCAGCTGGACAAAGCAAGAGACCCAGTACTTC. Translating it yields CASSWTKQETQYF.

V usage is TRBV2 and J usage is TRBJ2-7; perhaps TRBD2 as D (5 bases). Per germline, CDR1 SNHLY and CDR2 FYNNEI. The CDR3 has 14 residues. V lost 4 bases and J lost 6, with 16 bases in between. The chain's CDR3 is CASSAAARSGEQYV. The CDR3 region has the DNA TGTGCCAGCAGTGCGGCGGCCAGAAGCGGCGAGCAGTACGTC.

The sample holds many counts of this clonotype. The chain uses TRBV10-3 and TRBJ2-5; 7 bases line up with TRBD1. Germline CDR1 is ENHRY and CDR2 is SYGVKD. The CDR3 contains 13 residues. V trimming: 4 bases; J trimming: 5 bases; junction bases outside the gene matches: 4. CDR3 sequence: CAISGVQGETQYF. In DNA form, the CDR3 reads TGTGCCATCAGTGGGGTACAGGGGGAGACCCAGTACTTC.

This clonotype was recorded many times. The V and J genes are TRBV9 and TRBJ1-6; 7 bases are a match to TRBD1. Germline values: CDR1 SGDLS, CDR2 YYNGEE. This CDR3 is 14 amino acids long. V trimming: 0 bases; J trimming: 10 bases; junction bases outside the gene matches: 4. The DNA of the CDR3 is TGTGCCAGCAGCGTAGGACCAGGGGGGTCACCCCTCCACTTT. This translates into CASSVGPGGSPLHF. The full variable domain, rest sourced from reference TRBV9 and TRBJ1-6, is DSGVTQTPKHLITATGQRVTLRCSPRSGDLSVYWYQQSLDQGLQFLIQYYNGEERAKGNILERFSAQQFPDLHSELNLSSLELGDSALYFCASSVGPGGSPLHFGNGTRLTVT.

The chain recombines TRBV4-3 with TRBJ1-6; tentative D call: TRBD1 (6 bases). V was trimmed by 4 bases and J by 5 bases, leaving 12 bases between them. The germline V gene encodes CDR1 LGHNA and CDR2 YSLEER. CDR3 length: 15 residues. The CDR3 sequence is CASSREGVNNSPLHF. The CDR3, as DNA: TGCGCCAGCAGCCGCGAGGGGGTTAATAATTCACCCCTCCACTTT.

V and J are TRBV7-9 and TRBJ2-7, with TRBD2 matching 9 bases. The germline gives CDR1 SEHNR, CDR2 FQNEAQ (reference sequence). There are 13 residues in the CDR3. The trim removed 5 bases at V and 6 bases at J, leaving 5 bases unmatched. This CDR3 reads CASSRGGASEQYF. The CDR3 DNA follows: TGTGCCAGCAGCCGCGGGGGGGCCAGCGAGCAGTACTTC.

This clonotype was picked up many times. This chain links TRBV19 with TRBJ1-1; D perhaps matches TRBD1 (5 bases). This CDR3 contains 14 residues. From germline, CDR1 is LNHDA and CDR2 SQIVND (reference sequence). The germline V and J ends were trimmed by 4 bases and 0 bases, with 9 bases remaining between them. CDR3 DNA sequence: TGTGCCAGTAGTAAGGACACTTTGAACACTGAAGCTTTCTTT. It codes for CASSKDTLNTEAFF.

This clonotype came up many times. The chain carries TRBV20-1 and TRBJ1-1, with a tentative D call TRBD1 (5 bases). CDR3 size: 12 residues. The V end was cut by 4 bases, the J end by 5 bases, with 11 bases between. Germline V gives CDR1 DFQATT, CDR2 SNEGSKA (reference sequence). In nucleotides, the CDR3 is TGCAGTGCTAACGACGGGGGAACTGAAGCTTTCTTT. It specifies CSANDGGTEAFF.

The V call is TRBV12-3 or TRBV12-4, the J call TRBJ2-1, with 9 bases fitting TRBD1. The V gene end was trimmed by 6 bases and the J gene end by 14 bases; junction bases not matched to a gene: 11. The CDR3 loop spans 13 amino acids. Written as DNA, the CDR3 is TGTGCCAGCAGACCACAAAGGACAGGGGCTGAGTTCTTC. Protein product: CASRPQRTGAEFF.

This clonotype was seen more than once but under ten times. This chain uses TRBV12-5 with TRBJ2-2, with D perhaps TRBD2 (5 bases). The germline gives CDR1 LGHNT, CDR2 FRNRAP. V lost 7 bases and J 2 bases, leaving 11 bases between the germline ends. The CDR3 has 14 residues. The CDR3 region has the DNA TGTGCTAGTGCTCGCGGGTTTAACACCGGGGAGCTGTTTTTT. Translated, it gives CASARGFNTGELFF.

Comments on this clonotype: A single base separates this from a much larger clone, so it may be a read error. Without the conserved terminal phenylalanine or tryptophan, this CDR3 likely stems from a read error. The V call is TRBV6-2 or TRBV6-3, the J call TRBJ1-1; perhaps TRBD1 as D (6 bases). This CDR3 comprises 13 residues. Germline CDR1 and CDR2: MNHEY and SVGEGT. Trimming took 8 bases from V and 1 from J, leaving 11 bases between them. This CDR3 reads CASEDRPNTEAFS. CDR3 sequence (DNA): TGTGCCAGCGAAGACAGGCCGAACACTGAAGCTTTCTCT.

In its sample, this clonotype was seen many times. This chain joins TRBV2 and TRBJ1-1, with D hard to call. The CDR3 is made up of 14 amino acids. Trimming removed 3 bases at V and 4 bases at J, with 12 bases between. CDR1 is SNHLY and CDR2 is FYNNEI in the germline V gene. For the CDR3, the DNA is TGTGCCAGCAGTGAGTGGGCAGTGACCACTGAAGCTTTCTTT. The encoded protein is CASSEWAVTTEAFF.

The chain employs TRBV10-3 and TRBJ1-1; 7 nucleotides align to TRBD1. This CDR3 is 14 amino acids long. The V gene's germline CDR1 is ENHRY and CDR2 SYGVKD. Trimming removed 6 bases from V and 2 bases from J; junction bases left unmatched: 6. Here the CDR3 DNA reads TGTGCCATCAGCTCGGGGACAGTAAACACTGAAGCTTTCTTT. This codes for CAISSGTVNTEAFF.

J is TRBJ1-1 and V is TRBV2; no clear D. The CDR3 spans 14 residues. From germline, CDR1 is SNHLY and CDR2 FYNNEI. Trimming took off 3 bases at V and 0 bases at J, with 8 bases between the two ends. CDR3 residues: CASSEGSLNTEAFF. The CDR3 DNA is TGTGCCAGCAGTGAGGGCAGCCTGAACACTGAAGCTTTCTTT.

This clonotype was seen at least ten times. The CDR3 DNA reads TGCGCCAGCAGCTCGAACAAAACAGGGTCCTCTGAGCAGTACGTC. This encodes CASSSNKTGSSEQYV. V and J are TRBV5-1 and TRBJ2-7; perhaps TRBD1 as D (6 bases). The V end was cut by 3 bases, the J end by 7 bases, with 20 bases between. Per the germline V gene, CDR1 is SGHRS and CDR2 is YFSETQ. The CDR3 sequence is 15 residues long.

Concerning this clonotype: This likely comes from a read error, as the CDR3 has no conserved phenylalanine or tryptophan at its end. CDR3 DNA: TGTGCCAGCAGCCAAGAGGGGTATGGCTACACCCTC. Protein: CASSQEGYGYTL. The rearrangement links TRBV7-2 to TRBJ1-2, with D perhaps matching TRBD1 (5 bases). This CDR3 spans 12 amino acids. V lost 5 bases to trimming and J lost 5 bases, with 9 bases between them. From germline, CDR1 is SGHTA and CDR2 FQGNSA.

This clonotype was counted only a few times. V is TRBV24-1 and J is TRBJ1-4, with a possible D match to TRBD1 (5 bases). CDR1 and CDR2 (germline): KGHDR, SFDVKD. The CDR3 contains 12 residues. V was pared by 9 bases and J by 7 bases, with 11 bases between. In DNA, the CDR3 is TGTGCCACCGGGACTACGTTTGAAAAACTGTTTTTT. Protein product: CATGTTFEKLFF.

The chain couples TRBV5-1 to TRBJ2-7, with D tentatively TRBD2 (6 bases). Trimming cost V 4 bases and J 4 bases, with 18 bases left between them. This CDR3 spans 15 amino acids. Germline V gives CDR1 SGHRS, CDR2 YFSETQ. The CDR3 region has the DNA TGCGCCAGCAGCCTACAGGTGGGGGGAGGATACGAGCAGTACTTC. Amino acid sequence: CASSLQVGGGYEQYF.

The J gene is TRBJ2-5, the V gene TRBV5-1, with a tentative D call TRBD2 (5 bases). The germline V and J ends were trimmed by 5 bases and 2 bases, with 10 bases remaining between them. There are 13 residues in the CDR3. Germline CDR1 and CDR2: SGHRS and YFSETQ. Here the CDR3 reads CASRKREQETQYF. The CDR3 coding sequence is TGCGCCAGCAGGAAGAGGGAACAAGAGACCCAGTACTTC.